The rows below give T cell receptor beta chains drawn from one sample of a study of Graves' ophthalmopathy and Graves' hyperthyroidism. TCRdb independently ran MiXCR on the multiplex PCR reads; one entry per CDR3 protein. The sample lists about 620,000 distinct CDR3 sequences; 22% were seen once. Sequenced sample: peripheral blood. The receptors here all came from a woman between 18 and 29 years old with stable Graves' hyperthyroidism. Some clones in this sample may be carry-over from other donors' samples. Both conserved end residues are part of each CDR3. The D gene is left open where the match is weak. For some rows the clone size is stated as once, few or many, or as a class when expanded; others skip it.

TRBJ2-5 TRBV29-1 few . CSVAPRRETQYF TGCAGCGTTGCCCCGAGAAGGGAGACCCAGTACTTC
TRBJ2-5 TRBV10-3 many . CAIGGQQETQYF TGTGCCATCGGGGGCCAACAAGAGACCCAGTACTTC
TRBJ1-2 TRBV20-1 many TRBD1 CSAKPGTVNVLNYGYTF TGCAGTGCAAAACCCGGGACAGTAAATGTGCTAAACTATGGCTACACCTTC
TRBJ1-1 TRBV28 few . CLGRTEAFF TGTCTGGGGAGGACTGAAGCTTTCTTT
TRBJ1-3 TRBV6-1 many . CASSREDPLGNTIYF TGTGCCAGCAGTAGGGAGGACCCATTAGGCAACACCATATATTTT
TRBJ2-5 TRBV5-1 few TRBD2 CASSIAGGYQETQYF TGCGCCAGCAGTATAGCGGGGGGGTACCAAGAGACCCAGTACTTC
TRBJ1-1 TRBV6-5 many . CASSYSVNTEAFF TGTGCCAGCAGCTATTCAGTGAACACTGAAGCTTTCTTT
TRBJ1-1 TRBV5-1 . . CASSGGDFIVAEAFF TGCGCCAGCAGCGGAGGGGACTTTATTGTCGCTGAAGCTTTCTTT
TRBJ2-7 TRBV11-1 many . CASSLEDGRGHLYEQYF TGTGCCAGCAGCTTAGAAGATGGGCGGGGGCACCTCTACGAGCAGTACTTC
TRBJ1-6 TRBV6-1 many . CASSPRSRGYPSPLHF TGTGCCAGCAGTCCCCGAAGCCGAGGGTACCCCTCACCCCTCCACTTT
TRBJ1-2 TRBV4-1 . TRBD1 CASSQPGQIRYGYTF TGCGCCAGCAGCCAACCGGGACAGATAAGATATGGCTACACCTTC
TRBJ1-6 TRBV10-3 many TRBD1 CAIQDRVGSPLHF TGTGCCATCCAGGACAGGGTGGGTTCACCCCTCCACTTT
TRBJ1-1 TRBV7-6 many . CACSGEVNTEAFF TGTGCCTGCTCCGGTGAAGTGAACACTGAAGCTTTCTTT
TRBJ2-5 TRBV27 few . CASSEVRARETQYF TGTGCCAGCAGTGAAGTCCGGGCGCGAGAGACCCAGTACTTC
TRBJ2-7 TRBV28 many TRBD2 CASSLPSGSFYEQYF TGTGCCAGCAGTTTGCCTAGCGGGAGTTTCTACGAGCAGTACTTC
TRBJ2-5 TRBV7-2 . TRBD1 CASILRTGHQETRYF TGTGCCAGCATCTTAAGGACAGGGCACCAAGAGACCCGGTACTTC
TRBJ1-1 TRBV12-3/TRBV12-4 many . CASSFGLRPMNTEAFF TGTGCCAGCAGTTTCGGTTTGAGACCCATGAACACTGAAGCTTTCTTT
TRBJ1-5 TRBV3-1 few . CASSQQGGFGGRQPQHF TGTGCCAGCAGCCAACAGGGAGGGTTTGGCGGTCGACAGCCCCAGCATTTT
TRBJ2-7 TRBV12-3/TRBV12-4 many TRBD1 CASRAGQGSWSYEQYF TGTGCCAGCAGAGCGGGACAGGGAAGTTGGTCCTACGAGCAGTACTTC
TRBJ1-5 TRBV28 many . CASSFGLSNQPQHF TGTGCCAGCAGTTTTGGGCTTAGCAATCAGCCCCAGCATTTT
TRBJ1-2 TRBV7-2 many . CASSLGLGGGYTF TGTGCCAGCAGCTTAGGGCTCGGTGGAGGCTACACCTTC
TRBJ2-7 TRBV7-9 . TRBD1 CASSTGQGPLEQYF TGTGCCAGCAGCACGGGACAGGGGCCCCTCGAGCAGTACTTC
TRBJ2-5 TRBV12-3/TRBV12-4 many . CASSSPGGAFQETQYF TGTGCCAGCAGTTCCCCGGGGGGCGCGTTCCAAGAGACCCAGTACTTC
TRBJ2-7 TRBV20-1 once . CSARDDSRTYEQYF TGCAGTGCTAGAGACGATTCACGGACCTACGAGCAGTACTTC
TRBJ1-5 TRBV6-1 . . CASSEVVNQPQHF TGTGCCAGCAGTGAAGTAGTAAATCAGCCCCAGCATTTT
TRBJ2-7 TRBV6-2/TRBV6-3 . . CASSSRRGEGYRSYEQYF TGTGCCAGCAGTTCCCGCAGGGGGGAGGGGTATAGGTCCTACGAGCAGTACTTC
TRBJ1-1 TRBV12-3/TRBV12-4 . . CASSSQAYTEAFF TGTGCCAGCAGTTCTCAGGCATACACTGAAGCTTTCTTT
TRBJ1-5 TRBV12-3/TRBV12-4 few TRBD1 CASSSYRGIGNQPQHF TGTGCCAGCAGCAGCTACAGGGGAATTGGCAATCAGCCCCAGCATTTT
TRBJ1-1 TRBV6-5 . . CASSYSGSWNTEAFF TGTGCCAGCAGTTACTCAGGGTCATGGAACACTGAAGCTTTCTTT
TRBJ1-1 TRBV11-2 . . CASSPWGGLNTEAFF TGTGCCAGCAGCCCGTGGGGGGGATTGAACACTGAAGCTTTCTTT
TRBJ2-7 TRBV18 few . CASSPAIGYEQYF TGTGCCAGCTCACCAGCCATCGGCTACGAGCAGTACTTC
TRBJ2-3 TRBV30 few TRBD2 CAWSSGRAIDTQYF TGTGCCTGGAGTAGCGGGAGGGCCATAGATACGCAGTATTTT
TRBJ1-2 TRBV6-1 many . CASSDSVYGYTF TGTGCCAGCAGTGATTCGGTGTATGGCTACACCTTC
TRBJ1-1 TRBV6-4 many . CASRNTAGDTEAFF TGTGCCAGCAGGAACACAGCGGGGGACACTGAAGCTTTCTTT
TRBJ1-2 TRBV13 many . CASSPAGREAGYTF TGTGCCAGCAGCCCCGCGGGCCGGGAGGCTGGCTACACCTTC